These T cell receptor beta chains were read from a single sample in a study of Ad26.COV2.S vaccination and SARS-CoV-2 variants. Produced via immunoSEQ multiplex PCR; TCRdb's table is partial and in-frame only. The sample includes some 250,000 clones, roughly 90% seen only once; the top ten take about 11%. The sequences come from peripheral blood, collected in a trial of Ad26.COV2.S vaccine versus placebo. The receptor set was obtained from a person aged 18-60 years who received the Ad26.COV2.S COVID-19 vaccine or a placebo. Both conserved end residues are part of each CDR3. D genes are given only for firm matches. Clone size appears in some rows only: once, few, many, or a class for an expanded clone.

v_gene: TRBV14; j_gene: TRBJ2-2; abundance: -; d_gene: -; CDR3nt: TGTGCCAGCAGCCAAATGGGCGAGGAGCTGTTTTTT; CDR3aa: CASSQMGEELFF
v_gene: TRBV7-2; j_gene: TRBJ1-1; abundance: -; d_gene: TRBD1; CDR3nt: TGTGCCAGCAGCACTTACAGGGGGCGGGTAGCTGAAGCTTTCTTT; CDR3aa: CASSTYRGRVAEAFF
v_gene: TRBV19; j_gene: TRBJ1-1; abundance: -; d_gene: -; CDR3nt: TGTGCCAGTAGAGACAGGATAATGAACACTGAAGCTTTCTTT; CDR3aa: CASRDRIMNTEAFF
v_gene: TRBV28; j_gene: TRBJ1-4; abundance: -; d_gene: -; CDR3nt: TGTGCCAGCAGTACCCCGACAGAGGAAAAACTGTTTTTT; CDR3aa: CASSTPTEEKLFF
v_gene: TRBV28; j_gene: TRBJ2-7; abundance: -; d_gene: TRBD2; CDR3nt: TGTGCCAGCAGTTCCGGGACTATCCCCTACGAGCAGTACTTC; CDR3aa: CASSSGTIPYEQYF
v_gene: TRBV28; j_gene: TRBJ1-4; abundance: -; d_gene: TRBD1; CDR3nt: TGTGCCAGCAGTTCCGGGACAGGGGGTATATGGTGGGAAAAACTGTTTTTT; CDR3aa: CASSSGTGGIWWEKLFF
v_gene: TRBV3-1/TRBV3-2; j_gene: TRBJ1-6; abundance: -; d_gene: -; CDR3nt: TGTGCCAGCAGCGTAACGAGGGTTTCACCCCTCCACTTT; CDR3aa: CASSVTRVSPLHF
v_gene: TRBV12-3/TRBV12-4; j_gene: TRBJ2-7; abundance: few; d_gene: -; CDR3nt: TGTGCCAGCAGTTTAGCTACGGGGCGGGAGCAGTACTTC; CDR3aa: CASSLATGREQYF
v_gene: TRBV27; j_gene: TRBJ2-5; abundance: -; d_gene: TRBD2; CDR3nt: TGTGCCAGCAGTTTACTAGCGGGGGACGGGCCCCAGTACTTC; CDR3aa: CASSLLAGDGPQYF
v_gene: TRBV5-4; j_gene: TRBJ2-7; abundance: -; d_gene: TRBD1; CDR3nt: TGTGCCAGCAGCTTTCGGGACAGGGCCGGCGAGCAGTACTTC; CDR3aa: CASSFRDRAGEQYF